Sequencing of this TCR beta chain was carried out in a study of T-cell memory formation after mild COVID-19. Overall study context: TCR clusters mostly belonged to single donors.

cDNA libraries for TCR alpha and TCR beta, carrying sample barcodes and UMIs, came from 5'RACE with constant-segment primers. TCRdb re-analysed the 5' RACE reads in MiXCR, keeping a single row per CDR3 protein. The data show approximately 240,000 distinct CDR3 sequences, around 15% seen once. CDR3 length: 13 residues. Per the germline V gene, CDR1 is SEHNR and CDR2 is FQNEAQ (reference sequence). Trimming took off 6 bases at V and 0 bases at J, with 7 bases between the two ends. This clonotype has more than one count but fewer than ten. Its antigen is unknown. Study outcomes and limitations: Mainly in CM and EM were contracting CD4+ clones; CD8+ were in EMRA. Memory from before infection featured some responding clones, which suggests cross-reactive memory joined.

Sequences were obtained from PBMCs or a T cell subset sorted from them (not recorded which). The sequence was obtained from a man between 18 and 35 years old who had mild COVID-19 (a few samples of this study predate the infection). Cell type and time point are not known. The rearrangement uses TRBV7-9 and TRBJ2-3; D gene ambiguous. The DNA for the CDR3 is TGTGCCAGCAGGGAGACTAGCACAGATACGCAGTATTTT. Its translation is CASRETSTDTQYF.